The clone carrying this TCR beta chain was seen ten or more times. Looked up from germline, CDR1 is SGHAT and CDR2 is FQNNGV. Trimming removed 2 bases from V and 6 bases from J; junction bases left unmatched: 10. The CDR3 sequence is 16 residues long. This entry is derived from a study of T cells in Graves' hyperthyroidism and ophthalmopathy. TCR beta CDR3 regions were amplified from RNA transcripts. When the TCR CDR3 underwent first-round RT-PCR, the HTBI primer set was used. TCRdb reanalysed the multiplex PCR reads using MiXCR and keeps one entry per CDR3 protein. Among under 400,000 distinct CDR3 sequences listed, around 14% were seen once.

The TCR sequence derives from a young woman with Graves' hyperthyroidism that later progressed to Graves' ophthalmopathy. The specimen was blood. V gene TRBV11-2 combines with J gene TRBJ2-3, with 8 bases identical to TRBD2. CDR3 coding DNA: TGTGCCAGCAGCTTATTGACTAGCGAGATAGCTGATACGCAGTATTTT. Amino acid sequence: CASSLLTSEIADTQYF.